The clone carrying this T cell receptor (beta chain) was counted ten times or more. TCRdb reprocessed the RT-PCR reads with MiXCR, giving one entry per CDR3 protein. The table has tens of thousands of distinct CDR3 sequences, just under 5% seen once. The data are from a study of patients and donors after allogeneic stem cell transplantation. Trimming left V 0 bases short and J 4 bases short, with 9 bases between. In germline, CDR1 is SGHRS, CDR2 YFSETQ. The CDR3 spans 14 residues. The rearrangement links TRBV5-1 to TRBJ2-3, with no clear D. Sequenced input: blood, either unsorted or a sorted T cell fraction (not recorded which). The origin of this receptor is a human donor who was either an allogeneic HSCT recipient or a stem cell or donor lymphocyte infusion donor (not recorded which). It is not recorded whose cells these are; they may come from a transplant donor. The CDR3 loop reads CASSLEGSPDTQYF. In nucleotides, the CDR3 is TGCGCCAGCAGCTTGGAGGGATCGCCAGATACGCAGTATTTT.